Below are 17 T cell receptor beta chains sequenced from a single sample in a study of T cell responses to AZD1222 COVID-19 vaccine (dated by TCRdb to the early 2020s). The time point label corresponds to: baseline before first vaccination. Libraries came from the immunoSEQ multiplex PCR assay. The table was pulled from immuneACCESS by TCRdb, which kept in-frame rearrangements only. Such tables lose some clones; where checked, under half of the loss comes from unresolved V genes, and the rest has no known cause. Across this sample there are approximately 150,000 clones, with more than 80% seen only once. The top ten clonotypes cover 1.6% of the sample. The sample here was peripheral blood, taken on day 0 of AZD1222 vaccination. Receptors were obtained from an adult in good health.

This chain uses TRBV5-6 with TRBJ1-2, with 7 bases matching TRBD1. Germline trimming cut 0 bases from V and 8 bases from J; bases unmatched to any gene: 7. The CDR3 extends over 14 amino acids. Germline CDR1 reads SGHDT; CDR2 reads YYEEEE. CDR3 sequence: CASSLGQGVAGYTF. The DNA of the CDR3 is TGTGCCAGCAGCTTGGGGCAGGGGGTCGCGGGCTACACCTTC. Filled out from reference TRBV5-6 and TRBJ1-2, the complete variable domain reads DAGVTQSPTHLIKTRGQQVTLRCSPKSGHDTVSWYQQALGQGPQFIFQYYEEEERQRGNFPDRFSGHQFPNYSSELNVNALLLGDSALYLCASSLGQGVAGYTFGSGTRLTVV.

V and J are TRBV18 and TRBJ2-3; the D call may be TRBD1 or TRBD2 (6 bases each). Germline lookup yields CDR1 KGHSH and CDR2 LQKENI. The CDR3 runs 14 residues. Trimming shortened V by 4 bases and J by 0 bases, and 8 bases separated the two germline ends. In DNA form, the CDR3 reads TGTGCCAGCTCACTAGGGGGGAGCACAGATACGCAGTATTTT. Translated: CASSLGGSTDTQYF.

The V gene is TRBV2, the J gene TRBJ1-5; D gene unclear. The length of the CDR3 is 13 residues. CDR1 is SNHLY, CDR2 FYNNEI, per germline. Trimming removed 4 bases at V and 4 bases at J, with 8 bases between. CDR3 DNA sequence: TGTGCCAGCAGTGGACCCGAAAATCAGCCCCAGCATTTT. This gives the protein CASSGPENQPQHF.

The chain joins TRBV5-1 to TRBJ2-7; D not resolved. This CDR3 region has 17 residues. Germline V gene lookup returns CDR1 SGHRS and CDR2 YFSETQ. The germline V and J ends were trimmed by 0 bases and 1 base, with 17 bases remaining between them. The CDR3 DNA is TGCGCCAGCAGCTTGGCCGAGGTCTCCAAGGGATCCTACGAGCAGTACTTC. Its translation is CASSLAEVSKGSYEQYF.

The V call is TRBV25-1, the J call TRBJ2-3; the D gene is possibly TRBD2 (6 bases). The CDR3 is 16 amino acids. Germline V gene lookup returns CDR1 MGHDK and CDR2 SYGVNS. With 0 bases removed from V and 3 bases from J, the gap between germline ends came to 13 bases. CDR3 nucleotide sequence: TGTGCCAGCAGTGAATACAAGGGGACTTTAACAGATACGCAGTATTTT. This gives the protein CASSEYKGTLTDTQYF.

The V call is TRBV30, the J call TRBJ2-2; 8 positions agree with TRBD2. The ends lost 3 bases at V and 4 bases at J; junction bases unmatched: 7. Germline CDR1 is GTSNPN and CDR2 is SVGIG (reference sequence). CDR3 length equals 15 residues. CDR3 DNA: TGTGCCTGGAGGGCGGGGCTAGCGGGCACCGGGGAGCTGTTTTTT. Protein: CAWRAGLAGTGELFF.

This chain links TRBV10-3 with TRBJ1-2; possibly TRBD1 for D (5 bases). CDR3 length: 13 residues. Germline values: CDR1 ENHRY, CDR2 SYGVKD. V was trimmed by 10 bases and J by 2 bases, leaving 14 bases between them. The CDR3 DNA reads as TGTGCCACCGGGGCGGGCAGGAACTATGGCTACACCTTC. Its translation is CATGAGRNYGYTF.

This clone came up a few times. The genes are TRBV3-1 (or the pseudogene TRBV3-2) and TRBJ1-5; no reliable D call. With 1 base removed from V and 6 bases from J, the gap between germline ends came to 4 bases. CDR1 and CDR2 from the germline V gene are LGHDT and YNNKEL (reference sequence). The CDR3 extends over 12 amino acids. The CDR3 bases are TGTGCCAGCAGCCAAGGGGTTCAGCCCCAGCATTTT. This gives the protein CASSQGVQPQHF.

This chain joins TRBV2 and TRBJ2-1; the D gene is possibly TRBD1 (6 bases). Deletions cut 5 bases from V and 3 bases from J, with 14 bases between. This CDR3 has 15 amino acids. CDR1 and CDR2 (germline): SNHLY, FYNNEI. CDR3 sequence reads: CASSPQGSGYNEQFF. Here the CDR3 DNA reads TGTGCCAGCAGTCCGCAGGGGTCCGGCTACAATGAGCAGTTCTTC.

This chain uses TRBV5-1 with TRBJ2-7; tentative D call: TRBD2 (6 bases). The germline gives CDR1 SGHRS, CDR2 YFSETQ. Trimming stripped 4 bases from V and 7 bases from J, with 24 bases between. The CDR3 is 16 amino acids. CDR3 residues: CASSGSGLSVSLEQYF. The CDR3 region has the DNA TGCGCCAGCAGCGGCTCGGGACTCTCAGTGAGTTTGGAGCAGTACTTC.

CDR3 sequence reads: CASSPRTGANTEAFF. For the CDR3, the DNA is TGTGCCAGCAGTCCTAGGACAGGGGCGAACACTGAAGCTTTCTTT. The rearrangement links TRBV2 to TRBJ1-1, with 9 bases aligning to TRBD1. The CDR3 runs 15 residues. The ends lost 5 bases at V and 1 base at J; junction bases unmatched: 5. CDR1 and CDR2 from the germline V gene are SNHLY and FYNNEI.

The rearrangement links TRBV4-1 to TRBJ1-5, with a weak D call TRBD1 (6 bases). Germline V lookup: CDR1 MGHRA, CDR2 YSYEKL. The V gene lost 0 bases and the J gene lost 5 bases, with 32 bases spanning the gap. This CDR3 comprises 22 residues. This CDR3 is CASSQERGSRGPGLRGYQPQHF. CDR3 coding DNA: TGCGCCAGCAGCCAAGAGAGGGGGAGCCGGGGACCCGGCCTTAGGGGGTATCAGCCCCAGCATTTT.

The rearrangement joins TRBV19 to TRBJ1-1; 7 bases agree with TRBD1. CDR3 size: 13 residues. Germline-derived CDR1 and CDR2 are LNHDA and SQIVND (reference sequence). Trimming took 7 bases from V and 7 from J; bases not matched to a gene: 9. CDR3 DNA: TGTGCCAGTAAGAGGAAGGGGGCTGTTGAAGCTTTCTTT. Translated: CASKRKGAVEAFF.

V usage is TRBV30 and J usage is TRBJ1-4; D is undetermined. V lost 1 base and J lost 14, with 17 bases in between. In germline, CDR1 is GTSNPN, CDR2 SVGIG (reference sequence). The CDR3 runs 13 residues. CDR3 sequence: CAWSDRLAGNLFF. The CDR3 DNA reads TGTGCCTGGAGTGACCGGCTAGCGGGGAACCTGTTTTTT. The full variable domain, its missing parts supplied by reference TRBV30 and TRBJ1-4, is SQTIHQWPATLVQPVGSPLSLECTVEGTSNPNLYWYRQAAGRGLQLLFYSVGIGQISSEVPQNLSASRPQDRQFILSSKKLLLSDSGFYLCAWSDRLAGNLFFGSGTQLSVL.

The chain has TRBV10-2 and TRBJ1-1; 7 nucleotides agree with TRBD1. Germline V gene sequence: CDR1 WSHSY, CDR2 SAAADI. The CDR3 spans 15 residues. The V gene end was trimmed by 2 bases and the J gene end by 1 base; junction bases not matched to a gene: 4. The CDR3 sequence: CASSEAGQRNTEAFF. In DNA, the CDR3 is TGCGCCAGCAGTGAGGCGGGACAGAGGAACACTGAAGCTTTCTTT.

In its sample, this clone was seen a few times. The chain uses TRBV28 and TRBJ1-6; D is unresolved. V dropped 5 bases and J dropped 9 bases, with 17 bases sitting between them. This CDR3 is 15 amino acids long. From germline, CDR1 is MDHEN and CDR2 SYDVKM. DNA of the CDR3: TGTGCCAGCAGTCAATCGGCAGGAGGAAGTTCACCCCTCCACTTT. The encoded protein is CASSQSAGGSSPLHF.

The chain is built from TRBV2 and TRBJ2-2; D might be TRBD1 (6 bases). Per the germline V gene, CDR1 is SNHLY and CDR2 is FYNNEI. The germline V and J ends were trimmed by 6 bases and 3 bases, with 8 bases remaining between them. The CDR3 length is 13 residues. CDR3 DNA: TGTGCCAGCAGGGACAGTGACACCGGGGAGCTGTTTTTT. This gives the protein CASRDSDTGELFF.